This passage covers 27 T cell receptor beta chains from one sample sequenced in a study of CD8+CD57+ T cells in acquired aplastic anemia. Patients included in sequencing had previously demonstrated CD8+CD57+ cell expansion by flow cytometry. The template for TCR beta VDJ and CDR3 sequence profiling was genomic DNA. TCRdb independently ran MiXCR on the reads; one entry per CDR3 protein. Of about 160,000 distinct CDR3 sequences listed, 45% to 50% are singletons. Sequenced material: sorted CD4+, CD8+, or CD8+CD57+ T cells (not recorded which) from PBMCs. The receptors originated from a human donor with aplastic anemia.

V gene TRBV4-2 combines with J gene TRBJ1-1; D may be TRBD1 (5 bases). Trimming shortened V by 2 bases and J by 4 bases, and 11 bases separated the two germline ends. Germline assignment: CDR1 LGHNA and CDR2 YNFKEQ. CDR3 length: 14 amino acids. This chain's CDR3 is CASSQTQALTEAFF. The CDR3 DNA reads as TGTGCCAGCAGCCAAACACAGGCCCTCACTGAAGCTTTCTTT.

Worth noting for this clonotype: A read error may be the cause here, since a much bigger clone is one base away. This sequence joins TRBV7-9 and TRBJ1-3, with a possible D match to TRBD1 (5 bases). CDR3 length: 15 residues. Germline values: CDR1 SEHNR, CDR2 FQNEAQ (reference sequence). CDR3 protein: CASSLTGRGGNTVYF. The DNA of the CDR3 is TGTGCCAGCAGCTTGACGGGACGGGGTGGAAACACCGTATATTTT.

A single count supports this clonotype. This sequence joins TRBV25-1 and TRBJ2-1, with D possibly matching TRBD2 (5 bases). The V gene's germline CDR1 is MGHDK and CDR2 SYGVNS. V dropped 4 bases and J dropped 6 bases, with 13 bases sitting between them. CDR3 length: 14 residues. This CDR3 is CASSAIGSPNEQFF. CDR3 DNA sequence: TGTGCCAGCAGTGCTATAGGGAGTCCCAATGAGCAGTTCTTC.

This clonotype was counted many times. The J gene is TRBJ2-1, the V gene TRBV29-1; D unclear. CDR1 is SQVTM and CDR2 is ANQGSEA in the germline V gene. With 4 bases removed from V and 6 bases from J, the gap between germline ends came to 10 bases. The CDR3 length is 12 residues. CDR3 residues: CSVVSPGNEQFF. The DNA of the CDR3 is TGCAGCGTTGTGTCCCCGGGCAATGAGCAGTTCTTC.

This clonotype appeared once. This sequence joins TRBV20-1 and TRBJ2-5; unclear D gene. The CDR3 runs to 16 residues. Looked up from germline, CDR1 is DFQATT and CDR2 is SNEGSKA (reference sequence). V shed 0 bases and J shed 4 bases, with 18 bases lying between them. The CDR3 region is CSARDQGASIGETQYF. The CDR3 nucleotides are TGCAGTGCTAGAGATCAAGGAGCCAGCATAGGAGAGACCCAGTACTTC.

Only a few counts were recorded for this clonotype. V usage is TRBV5-4 and J usage is TRBJ1-6; D is uncertain. Per the germline V gene, CDR1 is SGHNT and CDR2 is YYREEE (reference sequence). The V end was cut by 0 bases, the J end by 8 bases, with 12 bases between. The CDR3 has 15 residues. DNA of the CDR3: TGTGCCAGCAGCTTGGGCTTTGTGGCCTATTCACCCCTCCACTTT. Protein: CASSLGFVAYSPLHF.

This clonotype was seen many times. The rearrangement uses TRBV5-1 and TRBJ2-7, with D perhaps assigned TRBD1 or TRBD2 (5 bases each). The length of the CDR3 is 15 residues. Trimming took 2 bases from V and 2 from J, leaving 14 bases between them. Germline V gene lookup returns CDR1 SGHRS and CDR2 YFSETQ. The CDR3 reads CASSFGTGKTYEQYF. CDR3 bases: TGCGCCAGCAGCTTCGGGACGGGAAAAACCTACGAGCAGTACTTC. Filled out from reference TRBV5-1 and TRBJ2-7, the complete variable domain reads KAGVTQTPRYLIKTRGQQVTLSCSPISGHRSVSWYQQTPGQGLQFLFEYFSETQRNKGNFPGRFSGRQFSNSRSEMNVSTLELGDSALYLCASSFGTGKTYEQYFGPGTRLTVT.

Note on this clonotype: A read error may be the cause here, since a much bigger clone is one base away. This chain uses TRBV5-1 with TRBJ2-1, with D maybe TRBD2 (6 bases). Germline lookup yields CDR1 SGHRS and CDR2 YFSETQ. The CDR3 loop spans 15 amino acids. The CDR3, as DNA: TGCGCCAGCGGCTTGTCCGTGGGTAGCGGCAATGAGCAGTTCTTC. As protein: CASGLSVGSGNEQFF.

This clonotype was picked up many times. The V call is TRBV12-3 or TRBV12-4, the J call TRBJ1-4; 8 bases line up with TRBD1. The J segment lost 8 bases and the V segment lost 5 bases, leaving 10 bases of the junction unmatched. This CDR3 has 15 residues. The CDR3 DNA follows: TGTGCCAGCAGTCCTGGACAGGGTGGTTCCGAAAAACTGTTTTTT. Encoded protein: CASSPGQGGSEKLFF.

On this clonotype: With a much larger clone just one base away, this may be a read error. This chain joins TRBV14 and TRBJ2-2; possible D gene TRBD2, 5 bases. Per germline, CDR1 SGHDN and CDR2 FVKESK. This CDR3 is built from 22 residues. CDR3 nucleotide sequence: TGTGCCAGCAGCCAAGCCATCACTCCGCTAGTAGGGCCGGGTCGGAACACCGGGGAGCTGCTTTTT. This gives the protein CASSQAITPLVGPGRNTGELLF.

The chain links TRBV29-1 to TRBJ2-7, with D perhaps matching TRBD2 (5 bases). Germline assignment: CDR1 SQVTM and CDR2 ANQGSEA. The CDR3 is made up of 14 amino acids. V lost 4 bases and J 2 bases, leaving 15 bases between the germline ends. CDR3 coding DNA: TGCAGCGTTGGTAGGCGGGCAGGCACCTACGAGCAGTACTTC. Its protein product is CSVGRRAGTYEQYF.

The CDR3 region is CASSPLSYEQYF. As DNA, the CDR3 is TGTGCCAGCAGCCCGCTCTCCTACGAGCAGTACTTC. The chain combines TRBV7-2 with TRBJ2-7; no reliable D call. CDR3 length equals 12 residues. Germline V gene data show CDR1 as SGHTA and CDR2 as FQGNSA. The ends were cut back, 5 bases at V and 0 bases at J, with 5 bases in the middle.

In its sample, this clonotype was seen once. CDR3 protein: CASIPSPVRDTQYF. The CDR3 DNA follows: TGTGCCAGCATCCCCTCTCCCGTTCGGGATACGCAGTATTTT. The genes are TRBV11-2 and TRBJ2-3; D not resolved. The germline V gene has CDR1 SGHAT and CDR2 FQNNGV. The germline V and J ends were trimmed by 7 bases and 6 bases, with 17 bases remaining between them. This CDR3 has 14 amino acids.

V is TRBV7-2 and J is TRBJ2-1; D is unclear. V gave up 5 bases and J gave up 9 bases, with 11 bases separating them. CDR3 size: 12 residues. Germline loops: CDR1 SGHTA, CDR2 FQGNSA. This CDR3 is CASSASLVEQFF. The CDR3 region has the DNA TGTGCCAGCAGCGCGTCACTGGTTGAGCAGTTCTTC.

This clonotype was observed many times. V is TRBV6-1 and J is TRBJ1-1; D uncertain. Germline assignment: CDR1 MNHNS and CDR2 SASEGT. The CDR3 is made up of 10 amino acids. The V end lost 5 bases, the J end lost 7 bases, and 5 bases lay between the germline ends. The DNA for the CDR3 is TGTGCCAGCAGTCAGTTTGAAGCTTTCTTT. It specifies CASSQFEAFF.

This clonotype showed up many times. DNA for the CDR3: TGTGCCAGCATGCGGGCTAGCGGGACCGAGCAGTACTTC. Encoded protein: CASMRASGTEQYF. This chain links TRBV3-1 with TRBJ2-7, with 9 bases identical to TRBD2. V was pared by 7 bases and J by 6 bases, with 7 bases of the junction left unmatched. Germline CDR1 LGHDT, CDR2 YNNKEL (reference sequence). The CDR3 totals 13 residues.

This clonotype has ten or more counts. The chain combines TRBV19 with TRBJ1-1, with D perhaps matching TRBD1 (5 bases). This CDR3 is 16 amino acids long. V dropped 6 bases and J dropped 2 bases, with 19 bases sitting between them. Germline assignment: CDR1 LNHDA and CDR2 SQIVND (reference sequence). This chain's CDR3 is CASSTRGPGGNTEAFF. Written as DNA, the CDR3 is TGTGCCAGTAGCACTAGGGGCCCTGGGGGTAACACTGAAGCTTTCTTT. The variable domain in full, completed from reference TRBV19 and TRBJ1-1, reads DGGITQSPKYLFRKEGQNVTLSCEQNLNHDAMYWYRQDPGQGLRLIYYSQIVNDFQKGDIAEGYSVSREKKESFPLTVTSAQKNPTAFYLCASSTRGPGGNTEAFFGQGTRLTVV.

This clonotype was seen at least ten times. The chain joins TRBV24-1 to TRBJ2-1, with D hard to call. Germline V CDR1 and CDR2: KGHDR, SFDVKD. The CDR3 has 14 amino acids. The germline V and J ends were trimmed by 0 bases and 6 bases, with 8 bases remaining between them. The CDR3 nucleotides read TGTGCCACCAGTGATTTGACAGTCGGCAATGAGCAGTTCTTC. As protein: CATSDLTVGNEQFF.

V usage is TRBV6-5 and J usage is TRBJ2-7; 9 bases agree with TRBD1. Per germline, CDR1 MNHEY and CDR2 SVGAGI. Trimming cost V 0 bases and J 3 bases; bases outside gene matches: 6. The CDR3 sequence is 16 residues long. The CDR3 is CASSYSTGGLFYEQYF. For the CDR3, the DNA is TGTGCCAGCAGTTACTCCACAGGGGGCCTTTTCTACGAGCAGTACTTC.

This clonotype was recorded many times. The rearrangement links TRBV10-3 to TRBJ1-1; possible D gene TRBD1, 5 bases. Germline lookup yields CDR1 ENHRY and CDR2 SYGVKD. Deletions cut 7 bases from V and 5 bases from J, with 14 bases between. This CDR3 has 13 residues. The CDR3 is CAITGGGVTEAFF. The CDR3 region has the DNA TGTGCCATCACCGGTGGGGGGGTTACTGAAGCTTTCTTT.

In this sample, this clonotype turned up a few times. V gene TRBV27 combines with J gene TRBJ1-2, with a weak D call TRBD1 (6 bases). The V end lost 5 bases, the J end lost 4 bases, and 14 bases lay between the germline ends. The germline V gene encodes CDR1 MNHEY and CDR2 SMNVEV (reference sequence). There are 14 residues in the CDR3. The CDR3: CASSVNRAPYGYTF. CDR3 coding DNA: TGTGCCAGCAGTGTAAACAGGGCTCCCTATGGCTACACCTTC.

At least ten counts were recorded for this clonotype. The J gene is TRBJ1-2, the V gene TRBV7-9; no clear D gene. The CDR3 length is 14 residues. V lost 4 bases and J lost 5, with 14 bases in between. Germline CDR1 reads SEHNR; CDR2 reads FQNEAQ (reference sequence). Written as DNA, the CDR3 is TGTGCCAGCAGCTCCGGCACAGTGGGGTATGGCTACACCTTC. Translating gives CASSSGTVGYGYTF.

This clonotype was observed at least ten times. The chain joins TRBV29-1 to TRBJ2-7, with TRBD1 matching 8 bases. The CDR3 extends over 13 amino acids. CDR1 and CDR2 from the germline V gene are SQVTM and ANQGSEA. Trimming took 6 bases from V and 3 from J; bases not matched to a gene: 7. CDR3 protein: CSVPGTGFYEQYF. Here the CDR3 DNA reads TGCAGCGTGCCCGGGACAGGTTTCTACGAGCAGTACTTC.

In its sample, this clonotype was seen a few times. V usage is TRBV6-2 or TRBV6-3 and J usage is TRBJ1-1, with D maybe TRBD1 (6 bases). Germline V CDR1 and CDR2: MNHEY, SVGEGT. The V end lost 2 bases, the J end lost 0 bases, and 31 bases lay between the germline ends. The CDR3 consists of 22 residues. CDR3 bases: TGTGCCAGCAGTTACCCGCCTCTCCGGGACACGGCTACCAAATCACTGAACACTGAAGCTTTCTTT. Translating it yields CASSYPPLRDTATKSLNTEAFF.

This CDR3 is CASSPGRGPYEQYF. DNA for the CDR3: TGTGCCAGCAGTCCGGGACGGGGTCCCTACGAGCAGTACTTC. This sequence joins TRBV5-4 and TRBJ2-7; tentatively, D is TRBD1 or TRBD2 (5 bases each). Per the germline V gene, CDR1 is SGHNT and CDR2 is YYREEE (reference sequence). The CDR3 sequence is 14 residues long. V was clipped by 5 bases and J by 2 bases, with 14 bases between them.

This clonotype was counted ten times or more. This sequence joins TRBV24-1 and TRBJ1-1; D might be TRBD1 (5 bases). This CDR3 has 11 residues. CDR1 is KGHDR, CDR2 SFDVKD, per germline. Trimming removed 6 bases at V and 7 bases at J, with 8 bases between. CDR3 sequence reads: CATSLGVEAFF. CDR3 DNA sequence: TGTGCCACCAGTTTGGGGGTTGAAGCTTTCTTT.

The chain has TRBV29-1 and TRBJ1-2, with D perhaps TRBD1 (5 bases). V was pared by 6 bases and J by 1 base, with 12 bases between. Germline loops: CDR1 SQVTM, CDR2 ANQGSEA. The CDR3 is made up of 13 amino acids. The CDR3 sequence: CSVGGADNYGYTF. CDR3 nucleotides: TGCAGCGTGGGGGGTGCAGATAACTATGGCTACACCTTC.